What follows are 32 T cell receptor beta chains derived from one specimen sequenced in a study of blood T cell repertoires in COVID-19. The data were produced by immunoSEQ multiplex PCR, yet TCRdb's version contains in-frame clones alone and is incomplete. Of 250,000 or so clones detected, around 88% appear once; the ten largest clones hold about 9.3%. Sequencing used PBMCs or T cells enriched from blood (not recorded which). These TCRs come from a man in his forties who had recovered from COVID-19.

This chain connects TRBV7-2 to TRBJ2-5; D possibly corresponds to TRBD2 (6 bases). The germline V gene encodes CDR1 SGHTA and CDR2 FQGNSA. The V end lost 2 bases, the J end lost 1 base, and 14 bases lay between the germline ends. The CDR3 extends over 16 amino acids. CDR3 amino acids: CASSLFPRGGQETQYF. CDR3 nucleotides: TGTGCCAGCAGCTTATTTCCGCGGGGCGGCCAAGAGACCCAGTACTTC.

The rearrangement links TRBV6-2 or TRBV6-3 to TRBJ2-1, with a tentative D call TRBD2 (6 bases). The CDR3 spans 18 residues. Looked up from germline, CDR1 is MNHEY and CDR2 is SVGEGT. Trimming cost V 6 bases and J 0 bases, with 21 bases left between them. CDR3 residues: CASSRMGRGMSSYNEQFF. In nucleotides, the CDR3 is TGTGCCAGCAGCCGAATGGGCCGCGGGATGAGCTCCTACAATGAGCAGTTCTTC.

The gene calls are TRBV6-5 and TRBJ1-1, with D possibly TRBD1 on 6 matching bases. In germline, CDR1 is MNHEY, CDR2 SVGAGI. With 11 bases removed from V and 0 bases from J, the gap between germline ends came to 16 bases. This CDR3 has 14 amino acids. In nucleotides, the CDR3 is TGTGCCTCCCCAGGGGCGTTCGTGAACACTGAAGCTTTCTTT. It yields the protein CASPGAFVNTEAFF.

The gene calls are TRBV6-1 and TRBJ1-5; D might be TRBD1 (6 bases). CDR3 length equals 15 residues. The ends were cut back, 4 bases at V and 7 bases at J, with 17 bases in the middle. The V gene's germline CDR1 is MNHNS and CDR2 SASEGT. CDR3 residues: CASSGGPQTQQPQHF. The CDR3 coding sequence is TGTGCCAGCAGTGGGGGGCCGCAAACCCAGCAGCCCCAGCATTTT.

This sequence joins TRBV9 and TRBJ2-7; the D gene is possibly TRBD1 (6 bases). Germline assignment: CDR1 SGDLS and CDR2 YYNGEE. Trimming removed 0 bases from V and 1 base from J, with 14 bases in between. The CDR3 extends over 16 amino acids. CDR3 coding DNA: TGTGCCAGCAGCGTAGCAGGGGATGGATTTTCCTACGAGCAGTACTTC. Its translation: CASSVAGDGFSYEQYF.

CDR3 sequence: CASTPPSDTEAFF. CDR3 bases: TGTGCCAGCACTCCCCCGAGTGACACTGAAGCTTTCTTT. The rearrangement joins TRBV7-9 to TRBJ1-1; no clear D gene. The V end lost 7 bases, the J end lost 3 bases, and 12 bases lay between the germline ends. CDR3 length equals 13 residues. Germline V lookup: CDR1 SEHNR, CDR2 FQNEAQ (reference sequence).

The chain recombines TRBV5-1 with TRBJ1-1; 9 positions agree with TRBD1. J lost 0 bases, V lost 1 base, and 7 bases had no gene match. CDR1 is SGHRS and CDR2 is YFSETQ in the germline V gene. CDR3 length equals 17 residues. CDR3 nucleotides: TGCGCCAGCAGCTTGTCGACAGGGGGATCGATGAACACTGAAGCTTTCTTT. Translating it yields CASSLSTGGSMNTEAFF. Together with reference TRBV5-1 and TRBJ1-1, the CDR3 gives the full variable domain: KAGVTQTPRYLIKTRGQQVTLSCSPISGHRSVSWYQQTPGQGLQFLFEYFSETQRNKGNFPGRFSGRQFSNSRSEMNVSTLELGDSALYLCASSLSTGGSMNTEAFFGQGTRLTVV.

This chain links TRBV4-2 with TRBJ2-7; the D gene is possibly TRBD1 (6 bases). This CDR3 spans 15 amino acids. V was cut by 0 bases and J by 5 bases, with 14 bases left in between. Per the germline V gene, CDR1 is LGHNA and CDR2 is YNFKEQ. This CDR3 reads CASSQERWGPDEQYF. The CDR3 region has the DNA TGTGCCAGCAGCCAAGAACGATGGGGGCCTGACGAGCAGTACTTC.

The chain is built from TRBV7-6 and TRBJ1-4, with TRBD1 matching 7 bases. With 5 bases clipped from V and 14 bases from J, the junction kept 20 bases outside the gene matches. This CDR3 has 16 residues. Germline CDR1 reads SGHVS; CDR2 reads FNYEAQ. The CDR3 DNA follows: TGTGCCAGCAGCCCACAAAATCGACAGGGAAGATCGTGGCTGTTTTTT. It encodes CASSPQNRQGRSWLFF.

This rearrangement joins TRBV7-3 to TRBJ1-1; 7 bases are a match to TRBD1. This CDR3 spans 14 amino acids. Germline V CDR1 and CDR2: SGHTA, FQGTGA. Trimming took 4 bases from V and 11 from J; bases not matched to a gene: 13. CDR3 residues: CASSSGQGGSRAFF. The CDR3 DNA is TGTGCCAGCAGCTCGGGGCAGGGGGGCTCGAGGGCTTTCTTT.

The chain joins TRBV4-3 to TRBJ1-2, with unresolved D. Germline assignment: CDR1 LGHNA and CDR2 YSLEER. V lost 0 bases and J 4 bases, leaving 12 bases between the germline ends. The CDR3 sequence is 15 residues long. DNA of the CDR3: TGCGCCAGCAGCCAAGAGGGCACATTATCCTATGGCTACACCTTC. This encodes CASSQEGTLSYGYTF.

The rearrangement links TRBV7-9 to TRBJ1-3, with D perhaps TRBD1 (6 bases). The CDR3 extends over 15 amino acids. The V and J ends lost 6 bases and 4 bases respectively, with 16 bases between them. CDR1 is SEHNR and CDR2 is FQNEAQ in the germline V gene (reference sequence). The CDR3 protein is CASSATGRLGNTIYF. The CDR3 DNA reads as TGTGCCAGCAGTGCTACAGGGCGGTTAGGAAACACCATATATTTT. Looking up the rest from reference TRBV7-9 and TRBJ1-3 gives the full variable domain: DTGVSQNPRHKITKRGQNVTFRCDPISEHNRLYWYRQTLGQGPEFLTYFQNEAQLEKSRLLSDRFSAERPKGSFSTLEIQRTEQGDSAMYLCASSATGRLGNTIYFGEGSWLTVV.

The J gene is TRBJ2-5, the V gene TRBV2, with D uncertain. The V end lost 7 bases, the J end lost 4 bases, and 4 bases lay between the germline ends. Germline V CDR1 and CDR2: SNHLY, FYNNEI. The CDR3 totals 10 residues. The CDR3 reads CASNRETQYF. The CDR3 DNA sequence: TGTGCCAGCAATAGAGAGACCCAGTACTTC. The whole variable domain, filled in from reference TRBV2 and TRBJ2-5, reads EPEVTQTPSHQVTQMGQEVILRCVPISNHLYFYWYRQILGQKVEFLVSFYNNEISEKSEIFDDQFSVERPDGSNFTLKIRSTKLEDSAMYFCASNRETQYFGPGTRLLVL.

The gene calls are TRBV23-1 and TRBJ2-2; TRBD1 matches at 10 bases. TRBV23-1 is labeled an ORF, and its function is uncertain. The length of the CDR3 is 18 residues. V shed 4 bases, J shed 3 bases, and the junction held 11 bases outside the gene matches. DNA of the CDR3: TGCGCCAGCAGTCCCCGGAGATCCGGGACAGGGGACACCGGGGAGCTGTTTTTT. Translated, it gives CASSPRRSGTGDTGELFF.

This clone was found a few times. This chain joins TRBV4-1 and TRBJ1-1; D call uncertain. The V gene's germline CDR1 is MGHRA and CDR2 YSYEKL. Trimming cost V 2 bases and J 1 base, with 11 bases left between them. This CDR3 region has 15 residues. This CDR3 is CASSQNPLRNTEAFF. In DNA form, the CDR3 reads TGCGCCAGCAGCCAAAACCCTCTCAGGAACACTGAAGCTTTCTTT.

The chain carries TRBV13 and TRBJ2-2, with 9 bases identical to TRBD1. The CDR3 extends over 14 amino acids. Germline loops: CDR1 PRHDT, CDR2 FYEKMQ (reference sequence). After removal of 8 bases from V and 3 bases from J, the junction contained 4 bases not matched to a gene. This chain's CDR3 is CASRDRGDTGELFF. The CDR3 region has the DNA TGTGCCAGCCGCGACAGGGGGGACACCGGGGAGCTGTTTTTT.

This chain joins TRBV5-1 and TRBJ1-5; D not resolved. Germline CDR1 and CDR2: SGHRS and YFSETQ. The CDR3 runs to 14 residues. V shed 0 bases and J shed 7 bases, with 11 bases lying between them. In DNA, the CDR3 is TGCGCCAGCAGCTTGGCCGGGATTGGGCAGCCCCAGCATTTT. It is translated as CASSLAGIGQPQHF.

The chain employs TRBV6-2 or TRBV6-3 and TRBJ2-1, with 10 positions matching TRBD2. Germline trimming cut 4 bases from V and 2 bases from J; bases unmatched to any gene: 5. CDR1 and CDR2 (germline): MNHEY, SVGEGT. The CDR3 covers 16 residues. The CDR3 sequence: CASSLVGLATYNEQFF. The CDR3 nucleotides read TGTGCCAGCAGTTTAGTGGGACTAGCGACCTACAATGAGCAGTTCTTC.

The chain carries TRBV6-4 and TRBJ2-3, with 7 bases identical to TRBD2. The germline V gene encodes CDR1 MRHNA and CDR2 SNTAGT. V lost 0 bases, J lost 0 bases, and 0 bases stayed unmatched. The length of the CDR3 is 15 residues. The CDR3 is CASSDSGGSTDTQYF. In DNA, the CDR3 is TGTGCCAGCAGTGACTCCGGGGGGAGCACAGATACGCAGTATTTT.

The CDR3 here is CATGSDRSYNNEQFF. CDR3 nucleotides: TGTGCCACCGGGTCGGACAGGTCGTACAACAATGAGCAGTTCTTC. The chain joins TRBV2 to TRBJ2-1; 7 nucleotides line up with TRBD1. V lost 10 bases and J lost 5; bases outside the gene matches: 14. The germline V gene has CDR1 SNHLY and CDR2 FYNNEI. This CDR3 is built from 15 residues.

V is TRBV3-1 (or the pseudogene TRBV3-2) and J is TRBJ2-7; weak D call: TRBD1 (6 bases). V lost 1 base to trimming and J lost 0 bases, with 10 bases between them. Per germline, CDR1 LGHDT and CDR2 YNNKEL (reference sequence). This CDR3 comprises 15 residues. DNA of the CDR3: TGTGCCAGCAGCCAAGTGGGGGCTCGCTCCTACGAGCAGTACTTC. Amino acid sequence: CASSQVGARSYEQYF.

The V and J genes are TRBV2 and TRBJ2-3, with D maybe TRBD1 (5 bases). CDR1 and CDR2 (germline): SNHLY, FYNNEI. Trimming removed 6 bases at V and 2 bases at J, with 21 bases between. The CDR3 length is 17 residues. CDR3 in DNA: TGTGCCAGCAGCGGACAAGGGGATACTAAGGACACAGATACGCAGTATTTT. This codes for CASSGQGDTKDTDTQYF.

This clone was counted only a few times. V gene TRBV4-2 combines with J gene TRBJ2-3; 7 bases align to TRBD1. The CDR3 extends over 18 amino acids. The germline CDR1 and CDR2 sequences are LGHNA and YNFKEQ. After removal of 1 base from V and 5 bases from J, the junction contained 15 bases not matched to a gene. The CDR3 spells CASSQALQQGIWGDTQYF. The CDR3 coding sequence is TGTGCCAGCAGCCAAGCGCTGCAACAGGGGATTTGGGGAGATACGCAGTATTTT.

This clone came up a few times. The V gene is TRBV7-9, the J gene TRBJ1-1; no clear D gene. Deletions cut 2 bases from V and 5 bases from J, with 6 bases between. Germline CDR1 reads SEHNR; CDR2 reads FQNEAQ (reference sequence). CDR3 length: 12 residues. Here the CDR3 DNA reads TGTGCCAGCAGCTTAATCCTGACTGAAGCTTTCTTT. It codes for CASSLILTEAFF.

The chain joins TRBV9 to TRBJ1-6; maybe TRBD1 (6 bases). The V end was cut by 0 bases, the J end by 5 bases, with 6 bases between. Germline CDR1 is SGDLS and CDR2 is YYNGEE. The CDR3 runs 14 residues. Here the CDR3 reads CASSVGTDNSPLHF. The CDR3 DNA follows: TGTGCCAGCAGCGTAGGGACAGATAATTCACCCCTCCACTTT. The variable domain in full, with the rest retrieved from reference TRBV9 and TRBJ1-6, is DSGVTQTPKHLITATGQRVTLRCSPRSGDLSVYWYQQSLDQGLQFLIQYYNGEERAKGNILERFSAQQFPDLHSELNLSSLELGDSALYFCASSVGTDNSPLHFGNGTRLTVT.

This clone was picked up a small number of times. CDR3 DNA sequence: TGTGCCACCAGCGGTGGGACTAGCGGCTACAATGAGCAGTTCTTC. The encoded protein is CATSGGTSGYNEQFF. The chain is built from TRBV15 and TRBJ2-1; 11 nucleotides match TRBD2. The CDR3 has 15 residues. Per the germline V gene, CDR1 is LNHNV and CDR2 is YYDKDF (reference sequence). V shed 5 bases and J 3 bases; nucleotides not matched to a gene: 3.

This chain uses TRBV9 with TRBJ2-1; D uncertain. V was pared by 0 bases and J by 6 bases, with 7 bases between. The CDR3 is 13 amino acids. Germline CDR1 is SGDLS and CDR2 is YYNGEE. CDR3 DNA: TGTGCCAGCAGCGTAGCTACGGGCAATGAGCAGTTCTTC. The encoded protein is CASSVATGNEQFF.

This chain connects TRBV29-1 to TRBJ1-2; 9 bases line up with TRBD1. Germline V CDR1 and CDR2: SQVTM, ANQGSEA. V lost 4 bases and J lost 10; bases outside the gene matches: 7. The CDR3 totals 12 residues. Here the CDR3 DNA reads TGCAGCGTTGCCGGGACAGGGACGGACTACACCTTC. Protein: CSVAGTGTDYTF.

The rearrangement uses TRBV2 and TRBJ2-3; 8 positions match TRBD2. V was clipped by 8 bases and J by 6 bases; unmatched bases: 13. The CDR3 has 15 amino acids. Germline CDR1 is SNHLY and CDR2 is FYNNEI. The DNA of the CDR3 is TGTGCCAGCTCCATCCGGAGCGGGAGTGGGGATACGCAGTATTTT. This codes for CASSIRSGSGDTQYF.

The V call is TRBV12-5, the J call TRBJ2-7; D perhaps matches TRBD1 (5 bases). V lost 10 bases, J lost 5 bases, and 9 bases lay in between. The CDR3 consists of 10 residues. From germline, CDR1 is LGHNT and CDR2 FRNRAP. CDR3 DNA sequence: TGTGCTATTAGGGGCCACGAGCAGTACTTC. It is translated as CAIRGHEQYF.

The rearrangement uses TRBV18 and TRBJ2-2, with D perhaps TRBD2 (5 bases). Deletions cut 3 bases from V and 3 bases from J, with 11 bases between. The germline CDR1 and CDR2 sequences are KGHSH and LQKENI. The CDR3 sequence is 15 residues long. CDR3 sequence: CASSPLRADTGELFF. In nucleotides, the CDR3 is TGTGCCAGCTCACCCTTGAGGGCTGACACCGGGGAGCTGTTTTTT.

J is TRBJ2-7 and V is TRBV9, with TRBD2 as a possible D gene (5 bases). CDR1 SGDLS and CDR2 YYNGEE come from the germline V gene. CDR3 length: 15 residues. Trimming left V 4 bases short and J 4 bases short, with 18 bases between. CDR3 bases: TGTGCCAGCAGCCCCTCTGCCGGGATTGGGTACGAGCAGTACTTC. It encodes CASSPSAGIGYEQYF.